This passage covers 10 T cell receptor beta chains from one sample sequenced in a study of blood T cell repertoires in COVID-19. The table came from immunoSEQ multiplex PCR; TCRdb's copy has only in-frame clones and leaves some out. The sample lists under 250,000 clones, approximately 84% occurring once. The sequenced material came from peripheral blood. All receptors come from a man aged 50 to 60 with acute or convalescent COVID-19.

The chain combines TRBV9 with TRBJ2-2; TRBD1 aligns across 9 bases. CDR3 length: 16 amino acids. Germline-derived CDR1 and CDR2 are SGDLS and YYNGEE. The V segment lost 0 bases and the J segment 4 bases; nucleotides outside the gene matches: 4. The CDR3 protein is CASSVEAGQGTGELFF. CDR3 nucleotide sequence: TGTGCCAGCAGCGTAGAGGCGGGACAGGGCACCGGGGAGCTGTTTTTT.

V usage is TRBV9 and J usage is TRBJ2-1; the D is unclear. There are 12 residues in the CDR3. V was cut by 3 bases and J by 4 bases, with 5 bases left in between. The germline V gene encodes CDR1 SGDLS and CDR2 YYNGEE. CDR3 in DNA: TGTGCCAGCAGCGCAGGTTACAATGAGCAGTTCTTC. This translates into CASSAGYNEQFF.

The rearrangement links TRBV12-3 or TRBV12-4 to TRBJ1-1, with TRBD1 matching over 9 bases. V lost 6 bases to trimming and J lost 1 base; unmatched junction nucleotides: 0. This CDR3 spans 13 amino acids. CDR3: CASRGQGNTEAFF. The CDR3 DNA reads TGTGCCAGCAGGGGACAGGGGAACACTGAAGCTTTCTTT.

CDR3 nucleotide sequence: TGTGCCAGCAGCGGGACTAGCGGGAGCACAGATACGCAGTATTTT. Translated: CASSGTSGSTDTQYF. This chain uses TRBV2 with TRBJ2-3; TRBD2 matches at 12 bases. V lost 6 bases, J lost 0 bases, and 1 base stayed unmatched. Germline values: CDR1 SNHLY, CDR2 FYNNEI. The CDR3 sequence is 15 residues long.

Only one count was recorded for this clone. The chain is built from TRBV5-1 and TRBJ2-2; TRBD1 agrees at 7 bases. V was pared by 3 bases and J by 7 bases, with 6 bases of the junction left unmatched. CDR1 SGHRS and CDR2 YFSETQ come from the germline V gene. There are 14 residues in the CDR3. The CDR3: CASSSGQVVGELFF. As DNA, the CDR3 is TGCGCCAGCAGCTCAGGACAGGTGGTCGGGGAGCTGTTTTTT. Full variable domain (remainder filled in from reference TRBV5-1 and TRBJ2-2): KAGVTQTPRYLIKTRGQQVTLSCSPISGHRSVSWYQQTPGQGLQFLFEYFSETQRNKGNFPGRFSGRQFSNSRSEMNVSTLELGDSALYLCASSSGQVVGELFFGEGSRLTVL.

V gene TRBV3-1 (or the pseudogene TRBV3-2) combines with J gene TRBJ2-7; 7 positions match TRBD2. V lost 2 bases to trimming and J lost 5 bases; unmatched junction nucleotides: 6. The CDR3 covers 14 residues. Germline V CDR1 and CDR2: LGHDT, YNNKEL (reference sequence). The CDR3 loop is CASSQLGGSHEQYF. The DNA of the CDR3 is TGTGCCAGCAGCCAACTGGGGGGGTCCCACGAGCAGTACTTC.

For this clone: Other DNA sequences in this specimen translate into the identical CDR3. The chain has TRBV3-1 (or the pseudogene TRBV3-2) and TRBJ2-7; D is undetermined. Trimming pared 2 bases from V and 3 bases from J, leaving 8 bases between. CDR3 length: 13 amino acids. The germline V gene encodes CDR1 LGHDT and CDR2 YNNKEL (reference sequence). Written as DNA, the CDR3 is TGTGCCAGCAGCCAACAGGCGAGCTACGAGCAGTACTTC. Residues: CASSQQASYEQYF.

The rearrangement uses TRBV27 and TRBJ2-7; maybe TRBD2 (6 bases). V lost 2 bases, J lost 3 bases, and 14 bases lay in between. Germline CDR1 MNHEY, CDR2 SMNVEV (reference sequence). This CDR3 comprises 15 residues. The CDR3 sequence: CASSLVGQGLYEQYF. CDR3 nucleotide sequence: TGTGCCAGCAGTTTAGTGGGGCAGGGACTCTACGAGCAGTACTTC.

The chain uses TRBV14 and TRBJ1-6, with a weak D call TRBD1 (6 bases). The ends were cut back, 3 bases at V and 7 bases at J, with 10 bases in the middle. Germline V gene lookup returns CDR1 SGHDN and CDR2 FVKESK. There are 14 residues in the CDR3. CDR3 bases: TGTGCCAGCAGCCACAGGGGCAGGAATTCACCCCTCCACTTT. Protein product: CASSHRGRNSPLHF. Full variable domain (remainder filled in from reference TRBV14 and TRBJ1-6): EAGVTQFPSHSVIEKGQTVTLRCDPISGHDNLYWYRRVMGKEIKFLLHFVKESKQDESGMPNNRFLAERTGGTYSTLKVQPAELEDSGVYFCASSHRGRNSPLHFGNGTRLTVT.

The chain carries TRBV11-2 and TRBJ2-3, with D perhaps matching TRBD2 (7 bases). CDR1 is SGHAT and CDR2 is FQNNGV in the germline V gene. Trimming removed 6 bases from V and 0 bases from J, with 19 bases in between. The CDR3 runs 17 residues. The CDR3 region is CASSHFKGGESTDTQYF. The CDR3 DNA reads TGTGCCAGCAGTCATTTCAAGGGGGGGGAGAGCACAGATACGCAGTATTTT.